The clone carrying this T cell receptor beta chain showed up many times. Combining a sample-barcoded 5' primer with a J-beta primer mix, a second PCR ran for 7 to 11 cycles. TCRdb re-analysed the 5' RACE reads in MiXCR, keeping a single row per CDR3 protein. The sample yields 650,000 to 800,000 distinct CDR3 sequences, about 51% seen once. V lost 5 bases and J 1 base, leaving 15 bases between the germline ends. Germline V gene sequence: CDR1 DFQATT, CDR2 SNEGSKA (reference sequence). The CDR3 has 14 amino acids. The data are from a study of blood T cells in healthy people across ages. This receptor was taken from an elderly woman in good health. The sequenced sample was blood. V usage is TRBV20-1 and J usage is TRBJ2-7; perhaps TRBD2 as D (6 bases). The CDR3 reads CSAEPGLTSYEQYF. CDR3 nucleotides: TGCAGTGCTGAGCCGGGACTGACATCCTACGAGCAGTACTTC.